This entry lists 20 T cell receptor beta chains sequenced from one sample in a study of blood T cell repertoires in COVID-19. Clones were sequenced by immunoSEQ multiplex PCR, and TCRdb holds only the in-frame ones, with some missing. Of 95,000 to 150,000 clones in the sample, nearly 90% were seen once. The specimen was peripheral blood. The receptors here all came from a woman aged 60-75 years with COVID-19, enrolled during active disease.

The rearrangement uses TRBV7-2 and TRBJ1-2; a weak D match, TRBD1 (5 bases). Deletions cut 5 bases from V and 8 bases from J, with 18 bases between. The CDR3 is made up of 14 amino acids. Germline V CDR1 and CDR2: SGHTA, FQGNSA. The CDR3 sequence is CASSPRSRSGGYTF. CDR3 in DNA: TGTGCCAGCAGCCCCCGGTCCAGGTCAGGGGGCTACACCTTC.

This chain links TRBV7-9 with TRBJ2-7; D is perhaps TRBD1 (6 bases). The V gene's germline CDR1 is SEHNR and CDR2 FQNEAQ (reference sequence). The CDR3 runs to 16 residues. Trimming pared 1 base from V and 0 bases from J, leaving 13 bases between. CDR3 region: CASSLGGTQSSYEQYF. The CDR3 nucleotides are TGTGCCAGCAGCTTAGGAGGGACACAGAGCTCCTACGAGCAGTACTTC.

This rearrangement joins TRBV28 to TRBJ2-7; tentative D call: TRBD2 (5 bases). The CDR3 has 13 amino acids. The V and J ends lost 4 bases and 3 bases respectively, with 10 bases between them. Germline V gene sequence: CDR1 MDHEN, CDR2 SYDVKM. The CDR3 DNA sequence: TGTGCCAGCAGTTCGGGGAGCTTCTACGAGCAGTACTTC. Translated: CASSSGSFYEQYF. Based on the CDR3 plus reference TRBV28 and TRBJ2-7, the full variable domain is DVKVTQSSRYLVKRTGEKVFLECVQDMDHENMFWYRQDPGLGLRLIYFSYDVKMKEKGDIPEGYSVSREKKERFSLILESASTNQTSMYLCASSSGSFYEQYFGPGTRLTVT.

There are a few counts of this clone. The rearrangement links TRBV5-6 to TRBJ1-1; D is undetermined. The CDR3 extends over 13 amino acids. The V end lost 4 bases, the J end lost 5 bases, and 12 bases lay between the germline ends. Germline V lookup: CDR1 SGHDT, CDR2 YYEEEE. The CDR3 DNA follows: TGTGCCAGCAGCCCCCCGAGCGGGACTGAAGCTTTCTTT. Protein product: CASSPPSGTEAFF.

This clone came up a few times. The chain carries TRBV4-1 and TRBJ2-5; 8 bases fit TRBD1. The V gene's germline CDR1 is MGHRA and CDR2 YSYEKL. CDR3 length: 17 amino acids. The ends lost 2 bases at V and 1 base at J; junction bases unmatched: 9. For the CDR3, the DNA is TGCGCCAGCAGCCAAAGCCCCTCGACAGGGGCCCAAGAGACCCAGTACTTC. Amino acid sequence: CASSQSPSTGAQETQYF.

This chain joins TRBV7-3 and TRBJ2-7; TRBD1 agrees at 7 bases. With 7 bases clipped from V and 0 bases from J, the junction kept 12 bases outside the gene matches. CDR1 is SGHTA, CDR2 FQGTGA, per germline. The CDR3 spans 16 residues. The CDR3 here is CASTINRGASSYEQYF. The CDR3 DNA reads TGTGCCAGCACCATAAACAGGGGTGCGAGCTCCTACGAGCAGTACTTC.

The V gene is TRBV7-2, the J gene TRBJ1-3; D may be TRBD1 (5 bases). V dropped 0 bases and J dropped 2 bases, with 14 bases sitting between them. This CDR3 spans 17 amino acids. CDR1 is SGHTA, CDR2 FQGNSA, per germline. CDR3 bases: TGTGCCAGCAGCTTAGCGCGTGGGGGGTTCACTGGAAACACCATATATTTT. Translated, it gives CASSLARGGFTGNTIYF.

CDR3 amino acids: CSEGLARVNEQFF. The CDR3 DNA follows: TGCAGCGAAGGACTAGCGCGGGTCAATGAGCAGTTCTTC. The chain joins TRBV29-1 to TRBJ2-1; 9 nucleotides agree with TRBD2. The trim removed 7 bases at V and 6 bases at J, leaving 7 bases unmatched. The CDR3 covers 13 residues. Germline-derived CDR1 and CDR2 are SQVTM and ANQGSEA.

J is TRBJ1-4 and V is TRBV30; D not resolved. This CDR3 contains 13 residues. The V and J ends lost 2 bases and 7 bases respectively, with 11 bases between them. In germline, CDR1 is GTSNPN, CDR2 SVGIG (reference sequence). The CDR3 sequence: CAWSRGLVEKLFF. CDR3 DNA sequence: TGTGCCTGGAGTCGGGGTCTTGTTGAAAAACTGTTTTTT.

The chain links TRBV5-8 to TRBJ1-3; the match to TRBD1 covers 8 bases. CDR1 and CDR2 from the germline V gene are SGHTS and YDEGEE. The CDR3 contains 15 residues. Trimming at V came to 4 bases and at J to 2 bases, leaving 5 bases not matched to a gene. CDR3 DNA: TGTGCCAGCAGCCGACAGGGGACCGCTGGAAACACCATATATTTT. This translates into CASSRQGTAGNTIYF.

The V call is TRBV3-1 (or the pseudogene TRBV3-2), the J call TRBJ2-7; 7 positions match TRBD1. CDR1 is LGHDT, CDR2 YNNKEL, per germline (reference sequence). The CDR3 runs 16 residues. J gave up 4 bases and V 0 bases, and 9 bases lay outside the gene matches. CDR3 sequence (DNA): TGTGCCAGCAGCCAAGAACTGAGGGGGCCGAGGTACGAGCAGTACTTC. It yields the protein CASSQELRGPRYEQYF.

CDR3 amino acids: CASTPGKGYGYTF. The CDR3 DNA sequence: TGTGCCAGCACCCCGGGGAAGGGCTATGGCTACACCTTC. The chain joins TRBV9 to TRBJ1-2; D gene uncertain. The V gene lost 6 bases and the J gene lost 4 bases, with 13 bases spanning the gap. Germline values: CDR1 SGDLS, CDR2 YYNGEE. The CDR3 is 13 amino acids.

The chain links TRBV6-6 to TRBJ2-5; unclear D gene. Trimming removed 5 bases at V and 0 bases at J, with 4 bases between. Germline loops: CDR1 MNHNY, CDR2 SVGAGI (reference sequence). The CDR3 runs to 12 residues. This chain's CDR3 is CASSPYQETQYF. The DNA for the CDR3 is TGTGCCAGCAGTCCGTACCAAGAGACCCAGTACTTC.

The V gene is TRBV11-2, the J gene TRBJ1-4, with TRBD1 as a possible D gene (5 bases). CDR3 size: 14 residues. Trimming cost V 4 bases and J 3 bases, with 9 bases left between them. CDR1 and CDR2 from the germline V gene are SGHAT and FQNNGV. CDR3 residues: CASSSGLANEKLFF. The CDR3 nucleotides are TGTGCCAGCAGCTCAGGGCTGGCTAATGAAAAACTGTTTTTT.

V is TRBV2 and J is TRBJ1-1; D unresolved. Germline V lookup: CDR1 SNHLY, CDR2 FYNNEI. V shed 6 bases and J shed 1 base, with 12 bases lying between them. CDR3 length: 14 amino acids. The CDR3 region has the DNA TGTGCCAGCAGGGCCTTAACAGAGAACACTGAAGCTTTCTTT. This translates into CASRALTENTEAFF.

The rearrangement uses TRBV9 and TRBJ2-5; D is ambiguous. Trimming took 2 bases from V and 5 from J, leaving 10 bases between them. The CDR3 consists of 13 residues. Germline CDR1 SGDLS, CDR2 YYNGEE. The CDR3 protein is CASSVKNAETQYF. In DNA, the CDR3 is TGTGCCAGCAGCGTGAAGAACGCGGAGACCCAGTACTTC.

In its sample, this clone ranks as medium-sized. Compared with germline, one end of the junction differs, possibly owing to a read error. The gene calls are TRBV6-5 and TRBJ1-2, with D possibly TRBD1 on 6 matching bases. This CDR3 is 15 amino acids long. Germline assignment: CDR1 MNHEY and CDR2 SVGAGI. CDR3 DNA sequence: TGTGCCAGCAGTGACTCTCCAGGGGAGTACTATGGCTACACCTTC. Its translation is CASSDSPGEYYGYTF.

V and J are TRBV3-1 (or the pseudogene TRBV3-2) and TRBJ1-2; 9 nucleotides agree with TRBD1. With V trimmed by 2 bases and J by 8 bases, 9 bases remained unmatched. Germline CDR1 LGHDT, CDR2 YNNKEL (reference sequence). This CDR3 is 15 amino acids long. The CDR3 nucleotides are TGTGCCAGCAGCCAACAATGGACAGGGGAGACGGGCTACACCTTC. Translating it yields CASSQQWTGETGYTF.

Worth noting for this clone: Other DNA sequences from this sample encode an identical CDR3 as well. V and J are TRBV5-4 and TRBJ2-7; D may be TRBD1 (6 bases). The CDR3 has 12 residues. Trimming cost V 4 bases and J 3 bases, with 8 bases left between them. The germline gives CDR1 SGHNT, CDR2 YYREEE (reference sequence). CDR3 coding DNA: TGTGCCAGCAGCAGGGACAACTACGAGCAGTACTTC. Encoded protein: CASSRDNYEQYF.

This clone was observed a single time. The CDR3 DNA sequence: TGTGCCAGCAGCTTGGCGCAGGGGGTCATTGGAAACACCATATATTTT. The encoded protein is CASSLAQGVIGNTIYF. The gene calls are TRBV5-4 and TRBJ1-3; 7 bases map to TRBD1. The CDR3 runs to 16 residues. J gave up 3 bases and V 0 bases, and 6 bases lay outside the gene matches. The germline CDR1 and CDR2 sequences are SGHNT and YYREEE (reference sequence).